This TCR beta chain originates from a study of blood T cell repertoires in COVID-19. The wider study: Acute and convalescent COVID-19 samples came from the United States, Italy and Spain.

The CDR3 is 15 residues long. Germline CDR1 is SEHNR and CDR2 is FQNEAQ (reference sequence). Trimming pared 1 base from V and 4 bases from J, leaving 11 bases between. Recovered status in Cohort 3 required two negative PCRs, clearance, or symptom resolution. As handled by the study authors: Counts of nucleated cells, estimated from reference gene primer amplification, were obtained. Here immunoSEQ multiplex PCR was the method, and the copy in TCRdb shows in-frame clones only, minus some. From that table come the V and J calls and clone size; the DNA was used to work out D and trimming. The sample has 250,000 to 350,000 clones, around 90% seen once.

V usage is TRBV7-9 and J usage is TRBJ1-5, with D perhaps matching TRBD1 (6 bases). The receptor was isolated from a woman aged 25 to 39 who had recovered from COVID-19. The sequenced sample consisted of PBMCs or T cells enriched from blood (not recorded which). CDR3 protein: CASSLGGQTNQPQHF. The DNA of the CDR3 is TGTGCCAGCAGCTTAGGAGGACAGACTAATCAGCCCCAGCATTTT.